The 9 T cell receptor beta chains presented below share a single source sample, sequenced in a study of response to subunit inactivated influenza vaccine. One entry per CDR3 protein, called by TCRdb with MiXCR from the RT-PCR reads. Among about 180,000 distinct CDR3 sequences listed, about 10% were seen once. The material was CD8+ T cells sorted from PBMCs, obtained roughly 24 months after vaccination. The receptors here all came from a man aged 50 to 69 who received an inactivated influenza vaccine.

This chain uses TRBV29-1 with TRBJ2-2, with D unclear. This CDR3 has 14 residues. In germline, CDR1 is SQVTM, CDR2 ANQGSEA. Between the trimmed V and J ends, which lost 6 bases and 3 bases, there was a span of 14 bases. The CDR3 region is CSVDGEVYTGELFF. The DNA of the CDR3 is TGCAGCGTCGACGGAGAGGTGTACACCGGGGAGCTGTTTTTT.

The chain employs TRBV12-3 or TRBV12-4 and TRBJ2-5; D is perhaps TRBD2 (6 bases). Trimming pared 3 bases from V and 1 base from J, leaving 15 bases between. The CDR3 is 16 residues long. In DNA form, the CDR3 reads TGTGCCAGCAGTTTTAACTTGGCGGGGATCCAAGAGACCCAGTACTTC. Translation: CASSFNLAGIQETQYF.

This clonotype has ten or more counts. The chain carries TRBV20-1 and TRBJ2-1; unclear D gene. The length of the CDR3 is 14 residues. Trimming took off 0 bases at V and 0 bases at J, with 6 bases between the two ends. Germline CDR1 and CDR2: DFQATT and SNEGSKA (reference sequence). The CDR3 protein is CSARDKSSYNEQFF. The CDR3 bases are TGCAGTGCTAGAGATAAAAGCTCCTACAATGAGCAGTTCTTC.

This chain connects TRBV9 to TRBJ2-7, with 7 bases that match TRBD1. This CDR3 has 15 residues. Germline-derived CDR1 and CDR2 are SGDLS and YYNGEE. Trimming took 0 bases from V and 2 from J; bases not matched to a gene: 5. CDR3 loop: CASSVAPGTAYEQYF. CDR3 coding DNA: TGTGCCAGCAGCGTAGCCCCCGGGACAGCCTACGAGCAGTACTTC.

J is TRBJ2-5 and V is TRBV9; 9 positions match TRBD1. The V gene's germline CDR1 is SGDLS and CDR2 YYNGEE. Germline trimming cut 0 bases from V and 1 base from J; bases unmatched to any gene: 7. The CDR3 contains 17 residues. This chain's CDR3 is CASSVASGTGTQETQYF. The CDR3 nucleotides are TGTGCCAGCAGCGTAGCGTCCGGGACAGGGACCCAAGAGACCCAGTACTTC.

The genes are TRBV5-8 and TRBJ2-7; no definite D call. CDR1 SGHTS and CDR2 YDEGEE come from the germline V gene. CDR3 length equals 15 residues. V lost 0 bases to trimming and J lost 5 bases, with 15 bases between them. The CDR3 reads CASSLAASYRNEQYF. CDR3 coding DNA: TGTGCCAGCAGCTTGGCTGCATCATACCGGAACGAGCAGTACTTC.

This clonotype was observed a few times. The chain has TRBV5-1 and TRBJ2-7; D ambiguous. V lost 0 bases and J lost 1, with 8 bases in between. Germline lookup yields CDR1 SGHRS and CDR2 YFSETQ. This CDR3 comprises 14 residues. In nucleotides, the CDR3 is TGCGCCAGCAGCTTGGTTGAGGCTTCCTACGAGCAGTACTTC. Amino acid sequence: CASSLVEASYEQYF.

CDR3 coding DNA: TGCAGTGCTAGAGATCTGCGGGACACCCTCTACGAGCAGTACTTC. Translation gives CSARDLRDTLYEQYF. This chain uses TRBV20-1 with TRBJ2-7; D is tentatively TRBD1 or TRBD2 (6 bases each). CDR1 DFQATT and CDR2 SNEGSKA come from the germline V gene (reference sequence). The CDR3 is made up of 15 amino acids. The V and J ends lost 0 bases and 3 bases respectively, with 15 bases between them.

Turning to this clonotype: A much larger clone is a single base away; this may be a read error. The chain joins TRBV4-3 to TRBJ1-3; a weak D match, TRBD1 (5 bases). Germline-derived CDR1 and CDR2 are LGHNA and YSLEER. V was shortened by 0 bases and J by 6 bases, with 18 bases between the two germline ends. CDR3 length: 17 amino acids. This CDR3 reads CASSQEYQGRWENTIYF. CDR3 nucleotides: TGCGCCAGCAGCCAAGAATACCAGGGCAGATGGGAAAACACCATATATTTT.